The clone carrying this T cell receptor beta chain has a count of ten or more. Its antigen remains unknown. Each CDR3 protein is one row after TCRdb ran MiXCR on the 5' RACE reads. This sample has around 1.7 million distinct CDR3 sequences, with under 35% found just once. Germline CDR1 and CDR2: SGHAT and FQDESV (reference sequence). The CDR3 is 12 residues long. V gave up 3 bases and J gave up 11 bases; unmatched junction bases: 4. These data originate in a study of identical twins. All of the donors were Caucasians in good health. Study-level points and caveats: Interpretation of the results relied on cross-sectional statistical analysis and not on following the same donors. There was an excess of low generation probability in the out-of-frame alpha sequences that twins shared.

The receptor was derived from a newborn girl in good health. The material sequenced was cord blood. The chain has TRBV11-1 and TRBJ2-1; 7 nucleotides align to TRBD2. The CDR3 bases are TGTGCCAGCAGCTTCCTAGCGGACCAGCAGTTCTTC. Its protein product is CASSFLADQQFF.